These T cell receptor beta chains were read from a single sample in a study of cytomegalovirus exposure and HLA in healthy donors. Measured with immunoSEQ multiplex PCR; TCRdb has only the in-frame clones, and not every one. The sample holds roughly 300,000 clones, around 87% seen once. The sequenced material came from PBMCs. The receptors shown here come from a woman aged 25 to 39 in good health and CMV-seropositive. Both conserved end residues are part of each CDR3. Each record gives: clone size, V gene, J gene, D gene, CDR3 DNA, CDR3 protein. The D gene is left open where the match is weak. Clone size is stated in some rows and not others, as once, few, many or a class when expanded.

-,TRBV7-3,TRBJ1-2,-,TGTGCCAGCAGCTCCCCCGGAGGGGACGGCTACACCTTC,CASSSPGGDGYTF
-,TRBV25-1,TRBJ2-7,TRBD1,TGTGCCAGCAGTGGTACCGGGACAGGGGCCTACGAGCAGTACTTC,CASSGTGTGAYEQYF
-,TRBV7-9,TRBJ1-3,-,TGTGCCAGCAGTCCCCACGCCCCCGCCAGGGGCTCTGGAAACACCATATATTTT,CASSPHAPARGSGNTIYF
-,TRBV15,TRBJ2-5,-,TGTGCCACCGAGGTTGAGACCCAGTACTTC,CATEVETQYF
-,TRBV2,TRBJ2-2,-,TGTGCCAGCAGCCCTCTTTGGGGACAGAACACCGGGGAGCTGTTTTTT,CASSPLWGQNTGELFF
-,TRBV27,TRBJ2-7,TRBD2,TGTGCCAGCACTAAAGCGGGAGTGGGAAACGAGCAGTACTTC,CASTKAGVGNEQYF
-,TRBV27,TRBJ2-7,TRBD1,TGTGCCAGCAGGAGACAGGGGGACCGGGCCTACGAGCAGTACTTC,CASRRQGDRAYEQYF
-,TRBV2,TRBJ1-1,-,TGTGCCAGCAAATTCGATATGAACACTGAAGCTTTCTTT,CASKFDMNTEAFF
-,TRBV27,TRBJ1-5,-,TGTGCCAGCCTCCCCGGACTGAATAGCAATCAGCCCCAGCATTTT,CASLPGLNSNQPQHF
-,TRBV11-2,TRBJ2-3,-,TGTGCCAGCAGCGAGCGAACGCAGTATTTT,CASSERTQYF
-,TRBV5-6,TRBJ1-1,-,TGTGCCAGCAGCTTGACCCCCGGGGGGACTGAAGCTTTCTTT,CASSLTPGGTEAFF
-,TRBV30,TRBJ2-7,-,TGTGCCTGGACCAAAGACGGCTCCTACGAGCAGTACTTC,CAWTKDGSYEQYF
-,TRBV4-1,TRBJ2-5,TRBD2,TGCGCCAGCAGCCAAGAGGGGGGGGGAGTAGAGACCCAGTACTTC,CASSQEGGGVETQYF
-,TRBV28,TRBJ2-7,-,TGTGCCAGCAGTCCAAGCCCGGACGGCCGGTACTACGAGCAGTACTTC,CASSPSPDGRYYEQYF
-,TRBV7-9,TRBJ2-7,-,TGTGCCAGCAGCTTAGAAGCTGGCTACGAGCAGTACTTC,CASSLEAGYEQYF
-,TRBV4-1,TRBJ2-7,TRBD2,TGCGCCAGCAGCCAAATTAGCGGGAATGGCTACGAGCAGTACTTC,CASSQISGNGYEQYF
-,TRBV4-2,TRBJ1-1,-,TGTGCCAGCAGCCCAGAAGTTGGACGGAGGAACACTGAAGCTTTCTTT,CASSPEVGRRNTEAFF
-,TRBV29-1,TRBJ2-2,TRBD1,TGCAGCGTTTCAGAGGGGGCGTGGGACACCGGGGAGCTGTTTTTT,CSVSEGAWDTGELFF
-,TRBV7-2,TRBJ2-2,TRBD2,TGTGCCAGCAGCTTAGCTCCCGCAGGACTAGCCGGAGCGAACACCGGGGAGCTGTTTTTT,CASSLAPAGLAGANTGELFF
-,TRBV5-1,TRBJ1-6,TRBD1,TGCGCCAGCAGCTGGGGACAGGCCGAGAGCTCACCCCTCCACTTT,CASSWGQAESSPLHF
-,TRBV7-2,TRBJ2-7,-,TGTGCCAGCAGCTTAGAACTAGCTAACTACGAGCAGTACTTC,CASSLELANYEQYF
-,TRBV18,TRBJ2-5,TRBD1,TGTGCCAGCTCACCAGGGACAGGGGGTGTAAGCGCAGAGACCCAGTACTTC,CASSPGTGGVSAETQYF
-,TRBV5-6,TRBJ2-5,-,TGTGCCAGCAGCTTGTCTGTTGGGGCGCTCTACCCCCAAGAGACCCAGTACTTC,CASSLSVGALYPQETQYF
few,TRBV19,TRBJ2-7,TRBD1,TGTGCCAGTACGGACAGGGCCTACGAGCAGTACTTC,CASTDRAYEQYF